This entry is about one T cell receptor beta chain. The data stem from a study of T cells after yellow fever vaccination. TCRdb reprocessed the 5' RACE reads via MiXCR and lists one record per CDR3 protein. This table holds approximately 550,000 distinct CDR3 sequences, around an eighth found once. There are 12 residues in the CDR3. Germline CDR1 is SGHDT and CDR2 is YYEEEE. Trimming shortened V by 4 bases and J by 7 bases, and 11 bases separated the two germline ends. Sequences were derived from PBMCs, sampled on the day of the yellow fever booster vaccination. This receptor was obtained from a man younger than 40 who received the YFV17D yellow fever vaccine. This rearrangement joins TRBV5-6 to TRBJ1-2; a possible D gene is TRBD1 (5 bases). CDR3 in amino acids: CASSARVGGYTF. DNA for the CDR3: TGTGCCAGCAGCGCCAGGGTGGGTGGCTACACCTTC.